This TCR beta chain was captured by sequencing in a study of blood T cell repertoires in COVID-19. Study at large: Sites in the United States, Italy and Spain provided acute and convalescent COVID-19 samples. Sample material is recorded as cDNA or gDNA derived from T cells, B-cell-depleted T cells, or PBMCs.

The table came from immunoSEQ multiplex PCR; TCRdb's copy has only in-frame clones and leaves some out. The sample has 71,000 or so clones; about 89% are singletons. Per germline, CDR1 SQVTM and CDR2 ANQGSEA. V gave up 1 base and J gave up 2 bases; unmatched junction bases: 11. This CDR3 region has 16 residues. This clonotype was obtained from a man in his fifties or sixties with active COVID-19. The rearrangement links TRBV29-1 to TRBJ2-7, with 7 bases fitting TRBD1. What was sequenced was peripheral blood. DNA for the CDR3: TGCAGCGTTGAAGGGGGATCAGGACAGGATCCCTACGAGCAGTACTTC. Protein: CSVEGGSGQDPYEQYF.